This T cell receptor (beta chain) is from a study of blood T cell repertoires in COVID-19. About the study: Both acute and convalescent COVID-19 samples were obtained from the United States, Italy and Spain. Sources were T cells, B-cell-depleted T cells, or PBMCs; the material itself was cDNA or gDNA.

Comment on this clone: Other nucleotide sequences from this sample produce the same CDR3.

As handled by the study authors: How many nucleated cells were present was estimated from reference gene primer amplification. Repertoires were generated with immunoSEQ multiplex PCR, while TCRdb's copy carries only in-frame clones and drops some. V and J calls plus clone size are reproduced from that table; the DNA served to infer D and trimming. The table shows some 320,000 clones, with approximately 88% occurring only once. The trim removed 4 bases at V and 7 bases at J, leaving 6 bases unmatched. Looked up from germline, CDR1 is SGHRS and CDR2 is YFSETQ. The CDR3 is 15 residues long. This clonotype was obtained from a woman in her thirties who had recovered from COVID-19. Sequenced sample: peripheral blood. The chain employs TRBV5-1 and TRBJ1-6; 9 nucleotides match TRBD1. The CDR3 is CASSPWTGENSPLHF. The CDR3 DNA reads TGCGCCAGCAGCCCCTGGACAGGGGAAAATTCACCCCTCCACTTT.